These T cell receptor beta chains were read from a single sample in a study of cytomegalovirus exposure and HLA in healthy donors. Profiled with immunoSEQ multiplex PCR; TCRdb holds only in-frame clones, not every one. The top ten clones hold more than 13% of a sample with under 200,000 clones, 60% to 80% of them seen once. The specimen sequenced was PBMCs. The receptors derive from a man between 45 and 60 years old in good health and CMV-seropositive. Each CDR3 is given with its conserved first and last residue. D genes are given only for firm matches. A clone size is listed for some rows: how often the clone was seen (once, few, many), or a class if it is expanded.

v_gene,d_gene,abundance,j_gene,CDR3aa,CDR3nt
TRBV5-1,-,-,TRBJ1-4,CASSSDFATNEKLFF,TGCGCCAGCAGCTCGGACTTTGCAACTAATGAAAAACTGTTTTTT
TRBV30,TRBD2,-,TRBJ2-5,CAWNGGAMETQYF,TGTGCCTGGAACGGGGGGGCAATGGAGACCCAGTACTTC
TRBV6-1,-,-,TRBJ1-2,CASSEDRVGGYTF,TGTGCCAGCAGTGAAGACAGGGTGGGCGGCTACACCTTC
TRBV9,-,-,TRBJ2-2,CASSGLDGPGTGELFF,TGTGCCAGCAGCGGACTAGATGGTCCAGGGACCGGGGAGCTGTTTTTT
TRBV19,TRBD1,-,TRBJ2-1,CATNRGWDEQFF,TGTGCCACAAACAGGGGCTGGGATGAGCAGTTCTTC
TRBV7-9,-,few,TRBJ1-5,CASSSSRGGAGNQPQHF,TGTGCCAGCAGCTCGTCTCGGGGGGGCGCCGGCAATCAGCCCCAGCATTTT
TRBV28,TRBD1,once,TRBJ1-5,CASIFARGDNQPQHF,TGTGCCAGCATTTTCGCCAGGGGGGACAATCAGCCCCAGCATTTT
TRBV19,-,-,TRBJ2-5,CASSPTAGPQYF,TGTGCCAGTAGTCCCACAGCGGGCCCCCAGTACTTC
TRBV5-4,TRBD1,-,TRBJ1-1,CASSSGTGGTEAFF,TGTGCCAGCAGCTCCGGGACAGGGGGCACTGAAGCTTTCTTT
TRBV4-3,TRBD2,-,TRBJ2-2,CAGSQVAGVNTGELFF,TGCGCCGGCAGCCAAGTAGCGGGGGTGAACACCGGGGAGCTGTTTTTT
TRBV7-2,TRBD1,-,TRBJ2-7,CASSGRDRGSYEQYF,TGTGCCAGCAGCGGAAGGGACAGGGGTTCCTACGAGCAGTACTTC
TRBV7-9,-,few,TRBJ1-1,CASSGSGPGKFF,TGTGCCAGCAGCGGATCAGGGCCGGGCAAATTCTTT
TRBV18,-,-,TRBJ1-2,CASSPEDASNYGYTF,TGTGCCAGCTCACCGGAGGACGCTTCTAACTATGGCTACACCTTC
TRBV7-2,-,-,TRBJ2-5,CASSLTRAQYF,TGTGCCAGCAGCTTAACCCGGGCCCAGTACTTC
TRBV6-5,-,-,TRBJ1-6,CASSAYLGSSSPLHF,TGTGCCAGCAGTGCCTACCTAGGCAGCAGCTCACCCCTCCACTTT
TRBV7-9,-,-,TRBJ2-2,CASSPRTANTGELFF,TGTGCCAGCAGCCCCCGGACAGCGAACACCGGGGAGCTGTTTTTT
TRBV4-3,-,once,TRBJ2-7,CASSPQQDYEQYF,TGCGCCAGCAGCCCCCAACAGGACTACGAGCAGTACTTC
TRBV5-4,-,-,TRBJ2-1,CASSLLGQSEQFF,TGTGCCAGCAGCCTCCTGGGCCAGAGTGAGCAGTTCTTC
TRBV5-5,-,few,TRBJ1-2,CASRPYEGLRGYTF,TGTGCCAGCAGGCCGTATGAGGGACTTAGGGGCTACACCTTC
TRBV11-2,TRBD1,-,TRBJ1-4,CASSFKWTGEEKLFF,TGTGCCAGCAGCTTCAAATGGACAGGGGAGGAAAAACTGTTTTTT
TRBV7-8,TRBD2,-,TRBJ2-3,CASRRTSGGSDTQYF,TGTGCCAGCCGACGGACTAGCGGGGGTTCAGATACGCAGTATTTT
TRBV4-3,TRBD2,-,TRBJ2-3,CASSQDWEGTRYF,TGCGCCAGCAGCCAAGATTGGGAGGGAACGCGGTATTTT
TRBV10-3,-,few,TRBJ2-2,CAISESDRNTGELFF,TGTGCCATCAGTGAGTCGGACAGAAACACCGGGGAGCTGTTTTTT
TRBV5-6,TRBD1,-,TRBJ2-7,CASSPDRGYEQYF,TGTGCCAGCAGTCCCGACAGGGGCTACGAGCAGTACTTC
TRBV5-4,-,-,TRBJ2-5,CASSPTRGVETQYF,TGTGCCAGCAGCCCAACGCGGGGCGTGGAGACCCAGTACTTC
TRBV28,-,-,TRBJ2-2,CASSLGRGQRELFF,TGTGCCAGCAGTCTTGGCAGGGGCCAGCGGGAGCTGTTTTTT
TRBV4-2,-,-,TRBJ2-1,CASSQVTGSYNEQFF,TGTGCCAGCAGCCAAGTAACAGGATCCTACAATGAGCAGTTCTTC
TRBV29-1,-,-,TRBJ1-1,CSGTRDLGTEAFF,TGCAGCGGAACCAGGGATTTGGGCACTGAAGCTTTCTTT
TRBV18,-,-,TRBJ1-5,CASSTSPPGSNQPQHF,TGTGCCAGCTCAACTAGTCCCCCTGGGAGCAATCAGCCCCAGCATTTT
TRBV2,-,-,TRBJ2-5,CASSGGGLVGETQYF,TGTGCCAGCAGTGGGGGGGGCCTAGTAGGAGAGACCCAGTACTTC
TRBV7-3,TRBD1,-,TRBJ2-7,CASSLAGTGTRQYF,TGTGCCAGCAGTTTAGCCGGGACAGGGACCCGACAGTACTTC
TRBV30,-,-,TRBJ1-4,CAWSVAGRPNEKLFF,TGTGCCTGGAGTGTAGCGGGCCGACCTAATGAAAAACTGTTTTTT
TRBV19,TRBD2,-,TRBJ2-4,CASSMGGEAKNIQYF,TGTGCCAGTAGTATGGGGGGGGAAGCCAAAAACATTCAGTACTTC
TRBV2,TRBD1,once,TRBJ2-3,CASSANRGSTDTQYF,TGTGCCAGCAGTGCGAACAGGGGTAGCACAGATACGCAGTATTTT
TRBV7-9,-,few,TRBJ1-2,CASSLVGINYGYTF,TGTGCCAGCAGCTTAGTGGGCATAAACTATGGCTACACCTTC
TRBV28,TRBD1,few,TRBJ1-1,CASSLGGQVNTEAFF,TGTGCCAGCAGTTTGGGTGGACAGGTGAACACTGAAGCTTTCTTT
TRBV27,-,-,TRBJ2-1,CASRYYNEQFF,TGTGCCAGCAGGTACTACAATGAGCAGTTCTTC
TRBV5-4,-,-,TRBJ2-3,CASSLFSAGPDTQYF,TGTGCCAGCAGCTTGTTTAGCGCCGGGCCGGATACGCAGTATTTT
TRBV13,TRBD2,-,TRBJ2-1,CASSFGLAGYNEQFF,TGTGCCAGCAGTTTCGGACTAGCGGGGTACAATGAGCAGTTCTTC
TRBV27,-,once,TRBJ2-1,CASSTHFRRDNEQFF,TGTGCCAGCAGTACCCACTTCCGTCGAGATAATGAGCAGTTCTTC
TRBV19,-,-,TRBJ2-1,CATQTVHSSYNEQFF,TGTGCCACCCAGACAGTTCACAGCTCCTACAATGAGCAGTTCTTC
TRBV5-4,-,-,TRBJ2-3,CASSPGLPRNVDTQYF,TGTGCCAGCAGCCCTGGACTGCCAAGGAATGTAGATACGCAGTATTTT
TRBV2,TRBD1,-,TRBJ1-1,CASSEETGLNTEAFF,TGTGCCAGCAGTGAGGAGACAGGGTTGAACACTGAAGCTTTCTTT
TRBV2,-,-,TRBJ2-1,CASSERGNAYNEQFF,TGTGCCAGCAGTGAAAGGGGTAACGCGTACAATGAGCAGTTCTTC